A single sample gave rise to the 5 T cell receptor beta chains below, sequenced in a study of blood T cell repertoires in COVID-19. Sequenced by immunoSEQ multiplex PCR; TCRdb stores in-frame clones only, minus some. The table includes about 26,000 clones, about 85% detected once. Sequences were obtained from peripheral blood. The receptor source for this set is a man aged 45-60 years with active or convalescent COVID-19.

The chain is built from TRBV9 and TRBJ2-3; D gene ambiguous. The CDR3 spans 13 residues. Trimming removed 3 bases from V and 6 bases from J, with 11 bases in between. In germline, CDR1 is SGDLS, CDR2 YYNGEE. DNA of the CDR3: TGTGCCAGCAGCGCTCCAGTGAGGGATACGCAGTATTTT. This sequence encodes CASSAPVRDTQYF.

The rearrangement uses TRBV4-2 and TRBJ2-7; TRBD2 aligns across 8 bases. Germline CDR1 and CDR2: LGHNA and YNFKEQ. Trimming took 0 bases from V and 5 from J; bases not matched to a gene: 9. CDR3 length equals 16 residues. The CDR3, as DNA: TGTGCCAGCAGCCAAGATGAGACGGGAGGGCCCCACGAGCAGTACTTC. It is translated as CASSQDETGGPHEQYF.

In this sample, this clone turned up once. The genes are TRBV7-3 and TRBJ2-3, with a weak D call TRBD2 (5 bases). This CDR3 region has 15 residues. Trimming pared 4 bases from V and 1 base from J, leaving 12 bases between. Germline CDR1 reads SGHTA; CDR2 reads FQGTGA. In DNA form, the CDR3 reads TGTGCCAGCAGCTCACTAGGTTTCGGCACAGATACGCAGTATTTT. Its protein is CASSSLGFGTDTQYF.

The chain combines TRBV5-4 with TRBJ1-1, with D possibly matching TRBD1 (6 bases). The CDR3 has 14 residues. V dropped 0 bases and J dropped 4 bases, with 10 bases sitting between them. Germline CDR1 reads SGHNT; CDR2 reads YYREEE (reference sequence). The CDR3: CASSLGGGGTEAFF. The CDR3 DNA follows: TGTGCCAGCAGCTTGGGAGGGGGTGGCACTGAAGCTTTCTTT.

The rearrangement links TRBV4-2 to TRBJ2-7, with 10 bases matching TRBD2. Germline V gene lookup returns CDR1 LGHNA and CDR2 YNFKEQ. CDR3 length: 14 residues. With 0 bases clipped from V and 9 bases from J, the junction kept 5 bases outside the gene matches. The CDR3 nucleotides read TGTGCCAGCAGCCAAGATGTGCTAGCGGGAGTGCAGTACTTC. It specifies CASSQDVLAGVQYF.